What follows is one T cell receptor beta chain and its context. The V gene end was trimmed by 3 bases and the J gene end by 4 bases; junction bases not matched to a gene: 7. The CDR3 spans 15 residues. CDR1 and CDR2 from the germline V gene are SGDLS and YYNGEE. The data belong to a study of blood T cell repertoires in COVID-19. The table came from immunoSEQ multiplex PCR; TCRdb's copy has only in-frame clones and leaves some out. This table holds more than 150,000 clones, about 80% found once. The sample comprised peripheral blood. The chain recombines TRBV9 with TRBJ1-2; 9 bases line up with TRBD1. The sequence derives from a man aged 60 to 75 with acute or convalescent COVID-19. The DNA for the CDR3 is TGTGCCAGCAGCGCCACAGGGGGCGAAAGCTATGGCTACACCTTC. Its translation is CASSATGGESYGYTF.